This T cell receptor (beta chain) was recorded in a study of regulatory T cells in long-lasting Graves disease. Time point indicated: newly diagnosed GD, antithyroid drugs for less than 3 months. The authors made the TCR library using RNA they extracted from PBMCs. V was clipped by 5 bases and J by 2 bases, with 10 bases between them. The CDR3 has 13 residues. Relying on iRepertoire HTBI primers and Arm-PCR of CDR3 regions, the team built TCR beta libraries. TCRdb re-derived calls from the multiplex PCR reads in MiXCR, one entry per CDR3 protein. The profile shows about 620,000 distinct CDR3 sequences, roughly 15% of them singletons. The same data also went into a second study, on T cells in Graves' hyperthyroidism and ophthalmopathy. That source adds: A set of HTBI primers served as the primers for a first-round RT-PCR of the TCR CDR3.

The specimen comprised peripheral blood mononuclear cells (PBMCs), sampled at new diagnosis, from a patient treated with antithyroid drugs. The rearrangement joins TRBV12-3 or TRBV12-4 to TRBJ2-7; D perhaps matches TRBD2 (5 bases). This receptor was obtained from a woman aged 30 to 39 with Graves disease. In DNA, the CDR3 is TGTGCCAGCAGTCATGGCGGGCCCTACGAGCAGTACTTC. Protein: CASSHGGPYEQYF.